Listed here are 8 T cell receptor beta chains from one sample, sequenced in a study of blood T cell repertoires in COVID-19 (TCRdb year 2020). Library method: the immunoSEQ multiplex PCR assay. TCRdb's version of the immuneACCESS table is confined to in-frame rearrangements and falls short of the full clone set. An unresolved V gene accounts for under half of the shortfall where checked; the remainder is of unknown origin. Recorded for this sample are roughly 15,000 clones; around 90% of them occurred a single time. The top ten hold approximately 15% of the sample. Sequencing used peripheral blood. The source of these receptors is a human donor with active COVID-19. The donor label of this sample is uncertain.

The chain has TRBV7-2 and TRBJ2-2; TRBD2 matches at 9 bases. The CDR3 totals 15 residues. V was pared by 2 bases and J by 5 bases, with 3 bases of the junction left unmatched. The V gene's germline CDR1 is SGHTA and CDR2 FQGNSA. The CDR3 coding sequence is TGTGCCAGCAGCTTAATTGCGGGAGGGACCGGGGAGCTGTTTTTT. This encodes CASSLIAGGTGELFF. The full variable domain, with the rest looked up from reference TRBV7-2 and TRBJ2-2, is GAGVSQSPSNKVTEKGKDVELRCDPISGHTALYWYRQSLGQGLEFLIYFQGNSAPDKSGLPSDRFSAERTGGSVSTLTIQRTQQEDSAVYLCASSLIAGGTGELFFGEGSRLTVL.

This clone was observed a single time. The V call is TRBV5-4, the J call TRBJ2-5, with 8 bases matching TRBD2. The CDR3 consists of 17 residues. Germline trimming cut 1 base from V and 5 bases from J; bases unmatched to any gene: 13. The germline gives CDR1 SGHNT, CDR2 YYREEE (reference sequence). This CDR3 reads CASSLSPSGGSRETQYF. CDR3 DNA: TGTGCCAGCAGCTTGAGTCCCAGCGGGGGTTCTCGGGAGACCCAGTACTTC.

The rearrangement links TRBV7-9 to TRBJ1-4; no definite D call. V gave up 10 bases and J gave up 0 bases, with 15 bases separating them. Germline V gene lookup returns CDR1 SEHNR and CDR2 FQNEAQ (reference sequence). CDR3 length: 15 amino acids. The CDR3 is CAILAAQATNEKLFF. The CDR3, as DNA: TGTGCCATCCTAGCGGCGCAAGCAACTAATGAAAAACTGTTTTTT.

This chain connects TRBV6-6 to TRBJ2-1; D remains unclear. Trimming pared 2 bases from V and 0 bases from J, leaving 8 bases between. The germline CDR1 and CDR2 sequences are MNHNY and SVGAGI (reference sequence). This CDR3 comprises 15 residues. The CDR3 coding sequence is TGTGCCAGCAGTTACCAACCTAGCTCCTACAATGAGCAGTTCTTC. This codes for CASSYQPSSYNEQFF.

The CDR3 protein is CASGAASSGANVLTF. Here the CDR3 DNA reads TGTGCCAGTGGGGCAGCTAGCTCTGGGGCCAACGTCCTGACTTTC. The chain combines TRBV19 with TRBJ2-6; maybe TRBD1 (5 bases). The CDR3 runs 15 residues. Germline values: CDR1 LNHDA, CDR2 SQIVND (reference sequence). V lost 8 bases to trimming and J lost 0 bases, with 11 bases between them. The full variable domain, its missing parts supplied by reference TRBV19 and TRBJ2-6, is DGGITQSPKYLFRKEGQNVTLSCEQNLNHDAMYWYRQDPGQGLRLIYYSQIVNDFQKGDIAEGYSVSREKKESFPLTVTSAQKNPTAFYLCASGAASSGANVLTFGAGSRLTVL.

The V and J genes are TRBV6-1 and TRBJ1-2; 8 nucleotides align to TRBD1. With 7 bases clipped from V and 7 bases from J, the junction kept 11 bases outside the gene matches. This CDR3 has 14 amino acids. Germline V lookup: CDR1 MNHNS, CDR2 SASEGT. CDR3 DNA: TGTGCCAGCATTACGGGATCAGGGGGCTTTGGCTACACCTTC. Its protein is CASITGSGGFGYTF.

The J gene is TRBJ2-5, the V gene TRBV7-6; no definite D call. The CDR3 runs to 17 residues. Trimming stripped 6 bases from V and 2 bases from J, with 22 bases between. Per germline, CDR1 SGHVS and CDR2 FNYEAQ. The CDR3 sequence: CASSLDSRGRYQETQYF. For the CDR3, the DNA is TGTGCCAGCAGTCTTGACTCGAGAGGAAGGTATCAAGAGACCCAGTACTTC.

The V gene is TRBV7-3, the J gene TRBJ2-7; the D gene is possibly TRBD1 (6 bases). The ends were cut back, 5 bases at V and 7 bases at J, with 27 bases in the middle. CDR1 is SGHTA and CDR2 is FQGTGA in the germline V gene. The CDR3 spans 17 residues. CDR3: CASSRIHGGGLLREQYF. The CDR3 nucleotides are TGTGCCAGCAGCCGAATACATGGGGGCGGCCTACTACGAGAGCAGTACTTC. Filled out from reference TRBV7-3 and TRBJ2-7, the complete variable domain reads GAGVSQTPSNKVTEKGKYVELRCDPISGHTALYWYRQSLGQGPEFLIYFQGTGAADDSGLPNDRFFAVRPEGSVSTLKIQRTERGDSAVYLCASSRIHGGGLLREQYFGPGTRLTVT.